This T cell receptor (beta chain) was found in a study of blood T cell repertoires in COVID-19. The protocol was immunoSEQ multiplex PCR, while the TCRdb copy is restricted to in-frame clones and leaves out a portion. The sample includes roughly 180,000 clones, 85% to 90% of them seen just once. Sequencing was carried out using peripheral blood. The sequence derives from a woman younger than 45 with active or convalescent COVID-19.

CDR3 protein: CARSFIGYTF. Here the CDR3 DNA reads TGTGCCAGAAGCTTTATTGGCTACACCTTC. The chain carries TRBV7-5 and TRBJ1-2. TRBV7-5 is a pseudogene segment. The length of the CDR3 is 10 residues.